One and the same sample provided the 25 T cell receptor beta chains below, sequenced in a study of T cell responses to AZD1222 COVID-19 vaccine. This table comes from immunoSEQ multiplex PCR, and its TCRdb copy is limited to in-frame clones, with some not included. The data hold about 150,000 clones, with 90% observed a single time. The sample in question was peripheral blood, obtained on day 0 of AZD1222 vaccination. The receptors were sampled from an adult in good health.

V gene TRBV5-1 combines with J gene TRBJ2-1; 7 bases match TRBD1. The CDR3 covers 15 residues. J was trimmed by 3 bases and V by 3 bases; bases with no gene match: 6. The germline V gene has CDR1 SGHRS and CDR2 YFSETQ. The CDR3 protein is CASSSSGQHYNEQFF. CDR3 nucleotide sequence: TGCGCCAGCAGCTCCTCGGGACAGCACTACAATGAGCAGTTCTTC.

This clone was counted once. Sequence at one end of the junction differs from germline and may be a read error. This sequence joins TRBV5-8 and TRBJ1-2, with D uncertain. Germline values: CDR1 SGHTS, CDR2 YDEGEE. This CDR3 is 10 amino acids long. The CDR3 bases are TGTGCCAGCAGCTTGCGCGGGCCACCCTTC. This codes for CASSLRGPPF. Complete variable domain (other parts from reference TRBV5-8 and TRBJ1-2): EAGVTQSPTHLIKTRGQQATLRCSPISGHTSVYWYQQALGLGLQFLLWYDEGEERNRGNFPPRFSGRQFPNYSSELNVNALELEDSALYLCASSLRGPPFGSGTRLTVV.

V is TRBV11-1 and J is TRBJ1-2; 10 bases line up with TRBD1. Looked up from germline, CDR1 is SGHAT and CDR2 is FQDESV (reference sequence). The CDR3 runs to 14 residues. After removal of 4 bases from V and 7 bases from J, the junction contained 6 bases not matched to a gene. CDR3 protein: CASSSGQGIVGYTF. CDR3 nucleotide sequence: TGTGCCAGCAGCTCGGGACAGGGGATTGTTGGCTACACCTTC.

V and J are TRBV7-9 and TRBJ2-7, with no clear D. CDR3 length: 15 residues. Trimming removed 5 bases at V and 2 bases at J, with 16 bases between. Germline CDR1 is SEHNR and CDR2 is FQNEAQ (reference sequence). CDR3 region: CASSHPVGPTYEQYF. The CDR3 coding sequence is TGTGCCAGCAGCCACCCGGTAGGCCCCACCTACGAGCAGTACTTC.

The count of this clone is one. The chain couples TRBV11-2 to TRBJ2-3, with TRBD2 matching 8 bases. After removal of 4 bases from V and 6 bases from J, the junction contained 6 bases not matched to a gene. The CDR3 covers 14 residues. Looked up from germline, CDR1 is SGHAT and CDR2 is FQNNGV. CDR3 protein: CASSSTSAGDTQYF. Written as DNA, the CDR3 is TGTGCCAGCAGCTCGACTAGCGCGGGTGATACGCAGTATTTT.

The chain employs TRBV10-3 and TRBJ2-1; TRBD2 matches 10 bases. This CDR3 region has 15 residues. Germline CDR1 is ENHRY and CDR2 is SYGVKD. V trimming: 4 bases; J trimming: 6 bases; junction bases outside the gene matches: 6. CDR3 nucleotides: TGTGCCATCAGTGCCCTAGCGGGAGAAGTCAATGAGCAGTTCTTC. Protein: CAISALAGEVNEQFF.

The chain carries TRBV19 and TRBJ2-7, with 8 nucleotides matching TRBD2. The V gene end was trimmed by 3 bases and the J gene end by 5 bases; junction bases not matched to a gene: 6. The CDR3 loop spans 14 amino acids. Looked up from germline, CDR1 is LNHDA and CDR2 is SQIVND (reference sequence). The CDR3: CASSIGGGSNEQYF. For the CDR3, the DNA is TGTGCCAGTAGTATCGGGGGGGGTTCTAACGAGCAGTACTTC.

The chain employs TRBV30 and TRBJ2-5, with D perhaps matching TRBD2 (5 bases). The ends were cut back, 1 base at V and 2 bases at J, with 14 bases in the middle. The CDR3 totals 15 residues. Germline-derived CDR1 and CDR2 are GTSNPN and SVGIG (reference sequence). The CDR3 loop reads CAWSAVSGRQETQYF. CDR3 bases: TGTGCCTGGAGTGCTGTGTCGGGAAGGCAAGAGACCCAGTACTTC. The full variable domain, in which reference TRBV30 and TRBJ2-5 provide the parts outside the CDR3, is SQTIHQWPATLVQPVGSPLSLECTVEGTSNPNLYWYRQAAGRGLQLLFYSVGIGQISSEVPQNLSASRPQDRQFILSSKKLLLSDSGFYLCAWSAVSGRQETQYFGPGTRLLVL.

Concerning this clone itself: The same CDR3 can be traced to other DNA sequences in this sample. V gene TRBV19 combines with J gene TRBJ1-1; D call uncertain. Per germline, CDR1 LNHDA and CDR2 SQIVND (reference sequence). There are 11 residues in the CDR3. The germline V and J ends were trimmed by 7 bases and 1 base, with 4 bases remaining between them. The CDR3 is CASTRNTEAFF. The DNA for the CDR3 is TGTGCCAGTACTCGGAACACTGAAGCTTTCTTT.

The V call is TRBV3-1 (or the pseudogene TRBV3-2), the J call TRBJ1-3; D is unclear. Looked up from germline, CDR1 is LGHDT and CDR2 is YNNKEL (reference sequence). The CDR3 runs 14 residues. V was pared by 4 bases and J by 4 bases, with 11 bases between. In DNA form, the CDR3 reads TGTGCCAGCAGCCCTCCCCCCAGGGGAAACACCATATATTTT. Protein: CASSPPPRGNTIYF.

This chain joins TRBV6-1 and TRBJ1-1; no clear D. The V and J ends lost 1 base and 10 bases respectively, with 7 bases between them. Germline V gene sequence: CDR1 MNHNS, CDR2 SASEGT. The CDR3 totals 11 residues. The CDR3, as DNA: TGTGCCAGCAGTGAAGTATTGCGAGCTTTCTTT. This translates into CASSEVLRAFF.

The J gene is TRBJ2-5, the V gene TRBV20-1; D remains ambiguous. V lost 2 bases to trimming and J lost 4 bases, with 2 bases between them. Germline CDR1 is DFQATT and CDR2 is SNEGSKA (reference sequence). The CDR3 sequence is 10 residues long. CDR3 DNA sequence: TGCAGTGCTAGACTAGAGACCCAGTACTTC. Its protein product is CSARLETQYF.

The CDR3 sequence is CASSTVGGDEAFF. The CDR3 DNA reads as TGTGCCAGCAGCACTGTAGGTGGGGATGAAGCTTTCTTT. This chain links TRBV9 with TRBJ1-1, with D unclear. V was shortened by 4 bases and J by 7 bases, with 14 bases between the two germline ends. The CDR3 contains 13 residues. Germline V lookup: CDR1 SGDLS, CDR2 YYNGEE. Supplemented by reference TRBV9 and TRBJ1-1, the full variable domain reads DSGVTQTPKHLITATGQRVTLRCSPRSGDLSVYWYQQSLDQGLQFLIQYYNGEERAKGNILERFSAQQFPDLHSELNLSSLELGDSALYFCASSTVGGDEAFFGQGTRLTVV.

This rearrangement joins TRBV15 to TRBJ1-5, with D possibly matching TRBD1 (5 bases). CDR3 size: 18 residues. The V gene lost 0 bases and the J gene lost 3 bases, with 18 bases spanning the gap. Germline V gene data show CDR1 as LNHNV and CDR2 as YYDKDF (reference sequence). CDR3 DNA: TGTGCCACCAGCAGAGATCCCCCCGGCATGGGGACCAATCAGCCCCAGCATTTT. It translates to CATSRDPPGMGTNQPQHF.

This clone was seen a few times. The chain couples TRBV11-2 to TRBJ2-1; possibly TRBD2 for D (6 bases). The V gene's germline CDR1 is SGHAT and CDR2 FQNNGV. The CDR3 is 17 amino acids. Trimming shortened V by 0 bases and J by 0 bases, and 12 bases separated the two germline ends. The CDR3 sequence: CASSLDLARSSYNEQFF. DNA of the CDR3: TGTGCCAGCAGCTTAGATCTAGCGAGGAGCTCCTACAATGAGCAGTTCTTC.

The chain employs TRBV27 and TRBJ2-1; D is tentatively TRBD1 or TRBD2 (5 bases each). V shed 3 bases and J shed 4 bases, with 19 bases lying between them. This CDR3 comprises 17 residues. CDR1 and CDR2 from the germline V gene are MNHEY and SMNVEV (reference sequence). The CDR3 loop reads CASSLRRLDWGYNEQFF. DNA for the CDR3: TGTGCCAGCAGTTTGAGGCGATTAGACTGGGGGTACAATGAGCAGTTCTTC.

The CDR3 DNA is TGCGCCAGCAGCTTGGTCGGGCAGGAGAACACTGAAGCTTTCTTT. Amino acids: CASSLVGQENTEAFF. The V call is TRBV5-1, the J call TRBJ1-1; D is ambiguous. Trimming cost V 0 bases and J 1 base, with 10 bases left between them. CDR3 length: 15 amino acids. Looked up from germline, CDR1 is SGHRS and CDR2 is YFSETQ.

This clone was counted a single time. The chain has TRBV6-8 and TRBJ2-4; D not resolved. This CDR3 contains 17 residues. Germline-derived CDR1 and CDR2 are MNHGY and SAAAGT. V was trimmed by 7 bases and J by 1 base, leaving 20 bases between them. CDR3 amino acids: CASTSDRERDAKNIQYF. CDR3 DNA sequence: TGTGCCAGCACCTCGGATCGAGAGCGCGACGCCAAAAACATTCAGTACTTC.

The chain carries TRBV19 and TRBJ1-1; weak D call: TRBD1 (5 bases). In germline, CDR1 is LNHDA, CDR2 SQIVND (reference sequence). The CDR3 runs 11 residues. V shed 7 bases and J shed 9 bases, with 12 bases lying between them. The chain's CDR3 is CASTEGRQAFF. The CDR3 nucleotides are TGTGCCAGTACGGAGGGGCGGCAAGCTTTCTTT. Full variable domain (outside the CDR3, taken from reference TRBV19 and TRBJ1-1): DGGITQSPKYLFRKEGQNVTLSCEQNLNHDAMYWYRQDPGQGLRLIYYSQIVNDFQKGDIAEGYSVSREKKESFPLTVTSAQKNPTAFYLCASTEGRQAFFGQGTRLTVV.

The rearrangement joins TRBV12-5 to TRBJ2-1; TRBD2 aligns across 13 bases. Germline V lookup: CDR1 LGHNT, CDR2 FRNRAP. The V gene end was trimmed by 4 bases and the J gene end by 6 bases; junction bases not matched to a gene: 3. The CDR3 runs to 15 residues. CDR3 residues: CASGSTSGGSNEQFF. The CDR3 DNA reads as TGTGCTAGTGGTTCGACTAGCGGGGGGTCCAATGAGCAGTTCTTC.

This sequence joins TRBV9 and TRBJ2-7; D is perhaps TRBD2 (6 bases). Trimming took off 4 bases at V and 3 bases at J, with 17 bases between the two ends. There are 15 residues in the CDR3. In germline, CDR1 is SGDLS, CDR2 YYNGEE. Here the CDR3 reads CASSPGRQPFYEQYF. The DNA of the CDR3 is TGTGCCAGCAGCCCCGGGAGACAACCTTTCTACGAGCAGTACTTC. The variable domain in full, with the rest retrieved from reference TRBV9 and TRBJ2-7, is DSGVTQTPKHLITATGQRVTLRCSPRSGDLSVYWYQQSLDQGLQFLIQYYNGEERAKGNILERFSAQQFPDLHSELNLSSLELGDSALYFCASSPGRQPFYEQYFGPGTRLTVT.

Here the CDR3 reads CASSRTSGYNEQFF. In nucleotides, the CDR3 is TGCGCCAGCAGCAGGACTAGCGGCTACAATGAGCAGTTCTTC. The V gene is TRBV5-1, the J gene TRBJ2-1; 10 nucleotides line up with TRBD2. The CDR3 sequence is 14 residues long. V lost 4 bases to trimming and J lost 3 bases; unmatched junction nucleotides: 1. Germline CDR1 and CDR2: SGHRS and YFSETQ.

The chain carries TRBV28 and TRBJ1-4; D not resolved. This CDR3 spans 12 amino acids. Germline CDR1 and CDR2: MDHEN and SYDVKM. V lost 6 bases, J lost 14 bases, and 16 bases lay in between. The DNA of the CDR3 is TGTGCCAGCAGCCCTCTCCGGTTAGGGCTGTTTTTT. Translation: CASSPLRLGLFF.

V is TRBV9 and J is TRBJ2-1; no reliable D call. CDR1 is SGDLS, CDR2 YYNGEE, per germline. This CDR3 spans 13 amino acids. V was cut by 0 bases and J by 6 bases, with 7 bases left in between. The CDR3 here is CASSVVGSNEQFF. The CDR3 bases are TGTGCCAGCAGCGTAGTGGGTAGCAATGAGCAGTTCTTC. Filled out from reference TRBV9 and TRBJ2-1, the complete variable domain reads DSGVTQTPKHLITATGQRVTLRCSPRSGDLSVYWYQQSLDQGLQFLIQYYNGEERAKGNILERFSAQQFPDLHSELNLSSLELGDSALYFCASSVVGSNEQFFGPGTRLTVL.

The chain couples TRBV12-3 or TRBV12-4 to TRBJ1-1; D possibly corresponds to TRBD1 (5 bases). The V end was cut by 4 bases, the J end by 5 bases, with 8 bases between. The CDR3 contains 12 residues. CDR3 amino acids: CASSWDGTEAFF. For the CDR3, the DNA is TGTGCCAGCAGTTGGGACGGAACTGAAGCTTTCTTT.